This passage covers 27 T cell receptor beta chains from one sample sequenced in a study of shared T cell receptors in the human thymus. Some clones are missing from TCRdb's copy, which holds only in-frame ones; the method was immunoSEQ multiplex PCR. This sample yields 640,000 or so clones, of which about 89% are seen a single time; 0.0094% belongs to the top ten. These data also featured in a second study, about human thymus T cells.

Sequencing used thymocytes. These receptor sequences come from a boy younger than two with a congenital heart defect.

Notes on this clone: The sample contains more than one DNA sequence encoding this CDR3. This chain connects TRBV9 to TRBJ1-5; D may be TRBD1 (6 bases). Per germline, CDR1 SGDLS and CDR2 YYNGEE. The CDR3 spans 15 residues. Trimming shortened V by 2 bases and J by 3 bases, and 12 bases separated the two germline ends. The DNA for the CDR3 is TGTGCCAGCAGCGTGGGCAGGGGAGACAATCAGCCCCAGCATTTT. This gives the protein CASSVGRGDNQPQHF.

This rearrangement joins TRBV28 to TRBJ1-4, with D unresolved. This CDR3 is 12 amino acids long. The V and J ends lost 5 bases and 5 bases respectively, with 6 bases between them. The germline V gene has CDR1 MDHEN and CDR2 SYDVKM. CDR3 nucleotide sequence: TGTGCCAGCAGTCCTGAGAATGAAAAACTGTTTTTT. It yields the protein CASSPENEKLFF.

The chain recombines TRBV9 with TRBJ1-2, with D maybe TRBD1 (6 bases). The V gene's germline CDR1 is SGDLS and CDR2 YYNGEE. V was shortened by 0 bases and J by 6 bases, with 9 bases between the two germline ends. CDR3 size: 13 residues. The CDR3, as DNA: TGTGCCAGCAGCGTAGTGTCAGGGGATGGCTACACCTTC. Translating gives CASSVVSGDGYTF.

The sample holds a few counts of this clone. The chain carries TRBV4-1 and TRBJ1-1, with a tentative D call TRBD1 (6 bases). The V end lost 3 bases, the J end lost 1 base, and 15 bases lay between the germline ends. Germline V gene sequence: CDR1 MGHRA, CDR2 YSYEKL. This CDR3 region has 16 residues. In DNA form, the CDR3 reads TGCGCCAGCAGCCACCCGAACGGGACATCGAACACTGAAGCTTTCTTT. Translation gives CASSHPNGTSNTEAFF.

The V gene is TRBV19, the J gene TRBJ1-5; 12 bases map to TRBD1. Germline trimming cut 5 bases from V and 4 bases from J; bases unmatched to any gene: 12. From germline, CDR1 is LNHDA and CDR2 SQIVND (reference sequence). The CDR3 has 18 residues. The CDR3 DNA sequence: TGTGCCAGTAGTTTGGGACAGGGGGCGTGGGCAGGTAATCAGCCCCAGCATTTT. Residues: CASSLGQGAWAGNQPQHF.

V is TRBV7-9 and J is TRBJ1-1; maybe TRBD1 (6 bases). Germline CDR1 and CDR2: SEHNR and FQNEAQ (reference sequence). V was pared by 5 bases and J by 7 bases, with 14 bases between. The CDR3 spans 13 residues. CDR3 sequence reads: CASSPETGFEAFF. The CDR3 DNA reads TGTGCCAGCAGCCCCGAGACAGGATTTGAAGCTTTCTTT.

This sequence joins TRBV27 and TRBJ2-1; tentative D call: TRBD2 (5 bases). V was clipped by 7 bases and J by 5 bases, with 12 bases between them. In germline, CDR1 is MNHEY, CDR2 SMNVEV (reference sequence). This CDR3 region has 13 residues. The CDR3 is CASTNVGDNEQFF. The DNA of the CDR3 is TGTGCCAGCACCAACGTCGGGGACAATGAGCAGTTCTTC.

This clone turned up a few times. J is TRBJ2-7 and V is TRBV27; 11 nucleotides align to TRBD2. Unmatched junction bases numbered 6, after V lost 4 bases and J lost 1 base. The CDR3 runs to 16 residues. CDR1 MNHEY and CDR2 SMNVEV come from the germline V gene (reference sequence). DNA of the CDR3: TGTGCCAGCAGTTCCCAGACTAGCGGGACGTCCTACGAGCAGTACTTC. This codes for CASSSQTSGTSYEQYF.

The chain joins TRBV11-2 to TRBJ2-7; D is possibly TRBD2 (5 bases). The length of the CDR3 is 14 residues. The V and J ends lost 3 bases and 0 bases respectively, with 9 bases between them. Germline loops: CDR1 SGHAT, CDR2 FQNNGV. In nucleotides, the CDR3 is TGTGCCAGCAGCTTCGGACGGGGCTCCTACGAGCAGTACTTC. This sequence encodes CASSFGRGSYEQYF.

About this clone: This CDR3 is also generated by other DNA sequences in the sample. The rearrangement links TRBV20-1 to TRBJ1-1; D is ambiguous. Trimming left V 6 bases short and J 1 base short, with 3 bases between. The germline V gene encodes CDR1 DFQATT and CDR2 SNEGSKA (reference sequence). The CDR3 covers 10 residues. CDR3: CSARNTEAFF. The CDR3 DNA reads as TGCAGTGCCCGGAACACTGAAGCTTTCTTT.

The chain employs TRBV28 and TRBJ2-7; a weak D match, TRBD1 (5 bases). Per germline, CDR1 MDHEN and CDR2 SYDVKM. This CDR3 has 18 residues. Between the trimmed V and J ends, which lost 5 bases and 4 bases, there was a span of 27 bases. This CDR3 is CASSPETPGRVPNYEQYF. The CDR3 nucleotides read TGTGCCAGCAGTCCCGAAACCCCGGGCAGGGTCCCAAATTACGAGCAGTACTTC.

This chain uses TRBV7-2 with TRBJ1-6, with D possibly matching TRBD1 (6 bases). The CDR3 has 17 amino acids. V lost 5 bases and J lost 1, with 15 bases in between. The germline CDR1 and CDR2 sequences are SGHTA and FQGNSA. CDR3 protein: CASSVQRGLSYNSPLHF. CDR3 in DNA: TGTGCCAGCAGCGTCCAGCGGGGGCTTTCCTATAATTCACCCCTCCACTTT.

This clone turned up a few times. The chain employs TRBV6-4 and TRBJ2-4, with TRBD2 identical over 9 bases. Germline loops: CDR1 MRHNA, CDR2 SNTAGT. J gave up 7 bases and V 8 bases, and 9 bases lay outside the gene matches. The CDR3 runs 14 residues. CDR3 sequence reads: CASGRGRAWNIQYF. In DNA form, the CDR3 reads TGTGCCAGCGGGCGCGGGAGGGCCTGGAACATTCAGTACTTC.

J is TRBJ1-1 and V is TRBV6-6, with TRBD1 matching 10 bases. The ends lost 6 bases at V and 6 bases at J; junction bases unmatched: 4. The germline V gene encodes CDR1 MNHNY and CDR2 SVGAGI (reference sequence). The CDR3 is made up of 13 amino acids. CDR3 nucleotides: TGTGCCAGCAGAAAAGGACAGGGGGCTGAAGCTTTCTTT. Translating gives CASRKGQGAEAFF.

This chain joins TRBV4-3 and TRBJ1-2; D remains ambiguous. V was clipped by 3 bases and J by 7 bases, with 9 bases between them. CDR1 LGHNA and CDR2 YSLEER come from the germline V gene. This CDR3 is built from 12 residues. The CDR3: CASSHSERGYTF. The DNA of the CDR3 is TGCGCCAGCAGCCACAGCGAGCGTGGCTACACCTTC.

The chain employs TRBV5-8 and TRBJ2-7; 9 bases agree with TRBD1. J gave up 3 bases and V 3 bases, and 4 bases lay outside the gene matches. CDR3 length equals 14 residues. Germline V gene data show CDR1 as SGHTS and CDR2 as YDEGEE. The CDR3 nucleotides read TGTGCCAGCAGCTCAACAGGGGGCAACTACGAGCAGTACTTC. Its protein product is CASSSTGGNYEQYF. Variable domain in full (rest from reference TRBV5-8 and TRBJ2-7): EAGVTQSPTHLIKTRGQQATLRCSPISGHTSVYWYQQALGLGLQFLLWYDEGEERNRGNFPPRFSGRQFPNYSSELNVNALELEDSALYLCASSSTGGNYEQYFGPGTRLTVT.

This clone was counted once. The chain combines TRBV15 with TRBJ2-3, with 7 bases matching TRBD2. From germline, CDR1 is LNHNV and CDR2 YYDKDF (reference sequence). This CDR3 is built from 19 residues. V shed 0 bases, J shed 0 bases, and the junction held 12 bases outside the gene matches. Here the CDR3 DNA reads TGTGCCACCAGCAGAGATTTTCTAGCGGTGACTGCTAGCACAGATACGCAGTATTTT. Translation: CATSRDFLAVTASTDTQYF.

The chain recombines TRBV6-5 with TRBJ2-7; 9 bases match TRBD1. Looked up from germline, CDR1 is MNHEY and CDR2 is SVGAGI. Unmatched junction bases numbered 7, after V lost 5 bases and J lost 5 bases. This CDR3 comprises 14 residues. CDR3 sequence reads: CASSPGTGFHEQYF. The CDR3 region has the DNA TGTGCCAGCAGTCCCGGGACAGGGTTTCACGAGCAGTACTTC.

This chain connects TRBV7-9 to TRBJ2-3; D ambiguous. The CDR3 consists of 16 residues. Germline CDR1 is SEHNR and CDR2 is FQNEAQ (reference sequence). V shed 5 bases and J shed 0 bases, with 15 bases lying between them. The CDR3 nucleotides are TGTGCCAGCAGCCCCGTCGGAGAACCGAGCACAGATACGCAGTATTTT. Encoded protein: CASSPVGEPSTDTQYF.

The CDR3 spells CASSPRTGPQSNYGYTF. The CDR3 DNA sequence: TGCGCCAGCAGCCCGCGGACAGGACCCCAGTCTAACTATGGCTACACCTTC. The chain couples TRBV4-1 to TRBJ1-2; TRBD1 aligns across 7 bases. The CDR3 totals 17 residues. Germline lookup yields CDR1 MGHRA and CDR2 YSYEKL. V gave up 4 bases and J gave up 0 bases; unmatched junction bases: 11.

This sequence joins TRBV29-1 and TRBJ2-5; TRBD1 aligns across 7 bases. TRBJ2-7 matches the DNA end more closely, so the J call is doubtful. The CDR3 covers 12 residues. CDR1 and CDR2 (germline): SQVTM, ANQGSEA. For the CDR3, the DNA is TGCAGCGTACGACAGGGAACCTACGAGCAGTACTTC. Its translation is CSVRQGTYEQYF.

CDR3 loop: CASSSSTNEKLFF. Here the CDR3 DNA reads TGTGCCAGCAGTTCCTCAACTAATGAAAAACTGTTTTTT. V and J are TRBV27 and TRBJ1-4; D call uncertain. The CDR3 loop spans 13 amino acids. Between the trimmed V and J ends, which lost 4 bases and 0 bases, there was a span of 3 bases. The germline gives CDR1 MNHEY, CDR2 SMNVEV (reference sequence).

Concerning this clone: One end of the junction is discordant with germline, which a read error may explain. V and J are TRBV7-7 and TRBJ2-1, with D tentatively TRBD2 (5 bases). The CDR3 is made up of 14 amino acids. Germline lookup yields CDR1 SSHAT and CDR2 FNYEAQ (reference sequence). The CDR3 DNA reads as TGTGCTAGCAGCCAAGCCCGGCGGGTTGGGGAGCAGTTCTTC. Amino acid sequence: CASSQARRVGEQFF.

J is TRBJ1-2 and V is TRBV4-3; D unclear. CDR1 LGHNA and CDR2 YSLEER come from the germline V gene. This CDR3 comprises 16 residues. V shed 1 base and J shed 2 bases, with 14 bases lying between them. DNA for the CDR3: TGCGCCAGCAGCCAAGTCCCTGGCCCGAACAACTATGGCTACACCTTC. Amino acid sequence: CASSQVPGPNNYGYTF.

The chain recombines TRBV10-3 with TRBJ2-7; 8 bases map to TRBD2. Germline loops: CDR1 ENHRY, CDR2 SYGVKD. The CDR3 is made up of 14 amino acids. J lost 1 base, V lost 6 bases, and 5 bases had no gene match. The CDR3 reads CAIREREQSYEQYF. The CDR3 nucleotides read TGTGCCATCAGGGAGCGGGAGCAGTCCTACGAGCAGTACTTC.

CDR3 nucleotide sequence: TGTGCCAGCAGCTTTTCAGGCCCTTATGGCTACACCTTC. This codes for CASSFSGPYGYTF. The chain recombines TRBV7-2 with TRBJ1-2; no clear D. Germline V gene lookup returns CDR1 SGHTA and CDR2 FQGNSA. The CDR3 runs to 13 residues. V dropped 3 bases and J dropped 5 bases, with 10 bases sitting between them.

This clone has only one observation. This rearrangement joins TRBV7-2 to TRBJ2-3; 8 bases align to TRBD1. The V and J ends lost 1 base and 3 bases, in that order; junction bases with no gene match: 6. Germline CDR1 SGHTA, CDR2 FQGNSA. CDR3 size: 16 residues. CDR3 nucleotides: TGTGCCAGCAGCTTAGTAGGACAGGGTAGGACAGATACGCAGTATTTT. Residues: CASSLVGQGRTDTQYF.